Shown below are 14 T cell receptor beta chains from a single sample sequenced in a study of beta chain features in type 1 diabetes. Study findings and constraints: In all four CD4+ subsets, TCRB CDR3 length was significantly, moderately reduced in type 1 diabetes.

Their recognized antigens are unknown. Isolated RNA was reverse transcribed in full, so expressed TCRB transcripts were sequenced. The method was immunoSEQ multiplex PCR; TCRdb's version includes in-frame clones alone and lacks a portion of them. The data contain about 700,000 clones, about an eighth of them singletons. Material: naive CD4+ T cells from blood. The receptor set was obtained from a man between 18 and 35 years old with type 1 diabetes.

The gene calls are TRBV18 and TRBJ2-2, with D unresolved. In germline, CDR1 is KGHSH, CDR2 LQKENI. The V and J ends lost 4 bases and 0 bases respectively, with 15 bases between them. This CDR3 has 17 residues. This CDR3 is CASSLRSIPANTGELFF. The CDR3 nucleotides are TGTGCCAGCTCACTGCGTTCTATTCCCGCGAACACCGGGGAGCTGTTTTTT.

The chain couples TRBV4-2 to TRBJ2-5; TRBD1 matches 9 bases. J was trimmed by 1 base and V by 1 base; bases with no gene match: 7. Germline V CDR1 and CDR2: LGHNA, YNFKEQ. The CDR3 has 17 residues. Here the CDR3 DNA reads TGTGCCAGCAGCCAAGGGCCGAAGACAGGGGGCCAAGAGACCCAGTACTTC. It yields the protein CASSQGPKTGGQETQYF.

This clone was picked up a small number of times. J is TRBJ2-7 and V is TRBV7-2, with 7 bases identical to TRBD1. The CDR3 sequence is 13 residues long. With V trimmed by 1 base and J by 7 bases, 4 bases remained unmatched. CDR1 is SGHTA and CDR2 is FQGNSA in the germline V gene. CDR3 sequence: CASSLETGTEQYF. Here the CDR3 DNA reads TGTGCCAGCAGCTTAGAGACAGGGACGGAGCAGTACTTC.

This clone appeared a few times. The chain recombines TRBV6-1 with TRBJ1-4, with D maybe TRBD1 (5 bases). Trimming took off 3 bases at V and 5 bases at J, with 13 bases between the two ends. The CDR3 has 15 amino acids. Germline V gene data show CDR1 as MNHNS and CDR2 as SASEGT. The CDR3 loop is CASSDSQGLNEKLFF. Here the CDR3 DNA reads TGTGCCAGCAGTGATAGCCAGGGACTCAATGAAAAACTGTTTTTT.

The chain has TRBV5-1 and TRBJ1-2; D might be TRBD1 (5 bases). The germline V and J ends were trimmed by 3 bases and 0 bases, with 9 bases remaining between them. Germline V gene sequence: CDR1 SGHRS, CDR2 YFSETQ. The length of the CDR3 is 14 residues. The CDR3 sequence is CASSWDGTNYGYTF. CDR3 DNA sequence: TGCGCCAGCAGCTGGGACGGGACTAACTATGGCTACACCTTC.

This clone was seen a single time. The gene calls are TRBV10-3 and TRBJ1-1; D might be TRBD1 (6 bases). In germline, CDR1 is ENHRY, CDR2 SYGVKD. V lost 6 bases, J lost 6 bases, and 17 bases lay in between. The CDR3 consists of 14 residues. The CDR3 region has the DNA TGTGCCATCAGACGACAGGCTGGTTCGGCTGAAGCTTTCTTT. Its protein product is CAIRRQAGSAEAFF.

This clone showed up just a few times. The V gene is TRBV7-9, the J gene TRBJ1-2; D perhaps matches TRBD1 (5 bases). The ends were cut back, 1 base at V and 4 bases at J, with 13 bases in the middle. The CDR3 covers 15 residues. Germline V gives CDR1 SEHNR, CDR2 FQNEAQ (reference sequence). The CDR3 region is CASSLETGPIYGYTF. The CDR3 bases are TGTGCCAGCAGCTTAGAAACGGGACCGATCTATGGCTACACCTTC. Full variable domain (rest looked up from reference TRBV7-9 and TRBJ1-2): DTGVSQNPRHKITKRGQNVTFRCDPISEHNRLYWYRQTLGQGPEFLTYFQNEAQLEKSRLLSDRFSAERPKGSFSTLEIQRTEQGDSAMYLCASSLETGPIYGYTFGSGTRLTVV.

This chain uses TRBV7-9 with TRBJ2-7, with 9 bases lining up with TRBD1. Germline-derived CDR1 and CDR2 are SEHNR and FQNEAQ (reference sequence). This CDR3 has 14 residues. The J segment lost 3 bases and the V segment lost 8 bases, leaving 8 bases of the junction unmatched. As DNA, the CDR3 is TGTGCCAGCGGCGAACGACAGGGGGTCTACGAGCAGTACTTC. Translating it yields CASGERQGVYEQYF.

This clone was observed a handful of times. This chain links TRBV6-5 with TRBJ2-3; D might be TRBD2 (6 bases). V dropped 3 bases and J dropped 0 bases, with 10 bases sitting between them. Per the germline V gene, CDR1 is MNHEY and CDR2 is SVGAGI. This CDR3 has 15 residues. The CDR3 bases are TGTGCCAGCAGTTATACCGGGACTAGCACAGATACGCAGTATTTT. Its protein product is CASSYTGTSTDTQYF.

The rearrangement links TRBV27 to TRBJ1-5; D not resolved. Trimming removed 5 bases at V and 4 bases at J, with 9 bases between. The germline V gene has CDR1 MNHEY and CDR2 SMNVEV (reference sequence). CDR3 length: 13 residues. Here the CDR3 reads CASSLRLNQPQHF. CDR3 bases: TGTGCCAGCAGTCTTCGGTTGAATCAGCCCCAGCATTTT.

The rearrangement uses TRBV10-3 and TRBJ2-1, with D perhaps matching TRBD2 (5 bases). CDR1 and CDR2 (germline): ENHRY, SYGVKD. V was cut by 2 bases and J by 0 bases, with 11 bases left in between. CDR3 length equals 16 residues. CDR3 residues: CAISEGPGSSYNEQFF. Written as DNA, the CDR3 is TGTGCCATCAGTGAGGGACCGGGGAGCTCCTACAATGAGCAGTTCTTC.

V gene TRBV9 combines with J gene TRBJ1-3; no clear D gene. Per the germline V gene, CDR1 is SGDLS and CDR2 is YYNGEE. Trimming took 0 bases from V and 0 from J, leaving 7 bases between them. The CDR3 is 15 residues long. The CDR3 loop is CASSVAPGSGNTIYF. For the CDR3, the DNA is TGTGCCAGCAGCGTAGCTCCCGGCTCTGGAAACACCATATATTTT.

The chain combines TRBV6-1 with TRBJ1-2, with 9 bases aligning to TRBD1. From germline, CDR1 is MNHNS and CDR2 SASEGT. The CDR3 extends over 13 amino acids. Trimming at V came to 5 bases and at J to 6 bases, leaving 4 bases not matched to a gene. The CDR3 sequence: CASSRQGVDGYTF. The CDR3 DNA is TGTGCCAGCAGTAGACAGGGGGTCGATGGCTACACCTTC.

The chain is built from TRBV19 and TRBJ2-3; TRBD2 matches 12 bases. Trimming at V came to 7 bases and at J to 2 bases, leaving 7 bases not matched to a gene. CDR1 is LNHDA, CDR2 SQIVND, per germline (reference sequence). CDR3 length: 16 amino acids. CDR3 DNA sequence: TGTGCCAGTACCTCACTAGCGGGGGGTTCCACAGATACGCAGTATTTT. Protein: CASTSLAGGSTDTQYF. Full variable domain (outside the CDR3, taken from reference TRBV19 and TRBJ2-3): DGGITQSPKYLFRKEGQNVTLSCEQNLNHDAMYWYRQDPGQGLRLIYYSQIVNDFQKGDIAEGYSVSREKKESFPLTVTSAQKNPTAFYLCASTSLAGGSTDTQYFGPGTRLTVL.